A selection of T cell receptor beta chains follows, all from one sample in a study of Ad26.COV2.S vaccination and SARS-CoV-2 variants. Measured with immunoSEQ multiplex PCR; TCRdb has only the in-frame clones, and not every one. The table lists roughly 400,000 clones, roughly 87% of them singletons, with 4.3% in the top ten. Sequenced material: peripheral blood, taken in a trial of Ad26.COV2.S vaccine versus placebo. The source of these receptors is a person aged 18-60 years who received the Ad26.COV2.S COVID-19 vaccine or a placebo. Both conserved end residues are trimmed from each CDR3. D genes are given only for firm matches.

v_gene | d_gene | len | CDR3aa
TRBV5-1 | - | 11 | ASSFQGYNEQF
TRBV30 | - | 10 | AWKGDLETQY
TRBV28 | - | 11 | ASSFVQANEQY
TRBV7-7 | TRBD1 | 13 | ASSPGTGRFDEQF
TRBV19 | - | 13 | ASSKGLLDNSPLH
TRBV27 | - | 13 | ASSFYGTYPYEQY
TRBV9 | TRBD2 | 14 | ASSALGLAGDNEQF
TRBV30 | TRBD1 | 13 | AWMPGGQGAWSQY
TRBV12-3/TRBV12-4 | - | 11 | ASSNTGRETQY
TRBV5-6 | - | 14 | ASSRIVGEFTGELF
TRBV7-2 | - | 12 | ASSLGARGYEQY
TRBV7-2 | - | 12 | ASTPGGDNTEAF
TRBV2 | TRBD1 | 14 | ASSLFLTGAGYGYT
TRBV19 | - | 16 | ASSQNLDFRGNSGELF
TRBV7-8 | - | 13 | ASSLVAGLGETQY
TRBV5-1 | - | 15 | ASREGMPSLAKNIQY
TRBV5-4 | TRBD2 | 15 | ASSSGKKAGGQETQY
TRBV7-9 | - | 11 | ASSLATDTEAF
TRBV2 | - | 13 | ASSEKGVLGEKLF
TRBV5-1 | - | 10 | ASRLVGDTQY
TRBV14 | TRBD2 | 18 | ASSQGAPGSGSWYTGELF
TRBV6-6 | - | 10 | ASRLGDYEQY
TRBV10-3 | - | 12 | AISDFGGNSPLH
TRBV4-3 | - | 12 | ASSQVLGSGEQY
TRBV19 | TRBD2 | 12 | ASSILAAYNEQF
TRBV5-6 | - | 11 | ASSLGGGQPQH
TRBV7-2 | TRBD1 | 13 | ASSSDRGNNEKLF
TRBV24-1 | - | 12 | ATSDTGPNQPQH
TRBV18 | TRBD1 | 12 | ASSRDSLTGELF
TRBV4-1 | - | 12 | ASSQDLRVRGYT
TRBV27 | - | 13 | ASSLSRDRTGELF
TRBV7-5 | - | 15 | ARSYPPSGGSSYEQY
TRBV4-2 | TRBD1 | 12 | ASSQVRGQDPLA
TRBV6-6 | TRBD2 | 14 | ASSYGLAGVSDTQY
TRBV6-5 | TRBD1 | 12 | ATGQDYSNQPQH
TRBV18 | - | 14 | ASSPFEARGSGEQY
TRBV28 | TRBD2 | 12 | ASGTSGSTLEQY
TRBV5-1 | TRBD2 | 12 | ASSAGLAGVEQY
TRBV5-1 | TRBD1 | 14 | ASSLAGTGHTGELF
TRBV18 | - | 12 | ASSMTEANYGYT
TRBV27 | - | 12 | ASSLKLRTDTQY
TRBV18 | TRBD1 | 15 | ASSQKGTGVGTDTQY
TRBV6-5 | - | 12 | ASREWRFNQPQH
TRBV28 | TRBD1 | 13 | ASSFSADRGSPLH